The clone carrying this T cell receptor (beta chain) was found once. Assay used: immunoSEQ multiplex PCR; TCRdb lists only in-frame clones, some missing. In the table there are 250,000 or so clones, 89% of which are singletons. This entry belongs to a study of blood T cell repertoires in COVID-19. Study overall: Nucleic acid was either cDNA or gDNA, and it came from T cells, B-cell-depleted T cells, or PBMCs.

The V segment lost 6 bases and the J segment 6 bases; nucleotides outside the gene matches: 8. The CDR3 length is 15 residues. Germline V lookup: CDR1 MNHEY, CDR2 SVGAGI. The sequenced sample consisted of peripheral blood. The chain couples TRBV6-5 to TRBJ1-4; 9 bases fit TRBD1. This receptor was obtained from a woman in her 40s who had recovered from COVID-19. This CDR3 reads CASRNHRGLDEKLFF. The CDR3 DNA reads TGTGCCAGCAGGAACCACAGGGGGCTGGATGAAAAACTGTTTTTT.